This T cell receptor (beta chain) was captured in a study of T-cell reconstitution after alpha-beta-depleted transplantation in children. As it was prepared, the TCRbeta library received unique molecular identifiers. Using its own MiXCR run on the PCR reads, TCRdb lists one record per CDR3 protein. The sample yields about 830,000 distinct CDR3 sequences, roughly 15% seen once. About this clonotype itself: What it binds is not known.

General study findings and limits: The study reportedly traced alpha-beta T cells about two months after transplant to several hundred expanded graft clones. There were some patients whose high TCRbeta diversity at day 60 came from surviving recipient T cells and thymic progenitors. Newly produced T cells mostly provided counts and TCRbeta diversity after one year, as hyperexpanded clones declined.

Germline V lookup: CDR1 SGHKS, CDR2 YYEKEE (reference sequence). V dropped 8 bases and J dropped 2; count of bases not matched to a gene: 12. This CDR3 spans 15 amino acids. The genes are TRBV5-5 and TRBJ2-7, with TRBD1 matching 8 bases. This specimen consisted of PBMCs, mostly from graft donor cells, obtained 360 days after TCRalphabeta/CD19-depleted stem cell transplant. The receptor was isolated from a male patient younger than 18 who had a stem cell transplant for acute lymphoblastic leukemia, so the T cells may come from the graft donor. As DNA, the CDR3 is TGTGCCAGAACGGGCGGCCGCAGGGGGCCCTACGAGCAGTACTTC. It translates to CARTGGRRGPYEQYF.